Given below is one T cell receptor (beta chain) in context. The CDR3 has 13 amino acids. Trimming left V 7 bases short and J 4 bases short, with 16 bases between. The germline V gene has CDR1 SQVTM and CDR2 ANQGSEA. The investigators amplified TCR beta CDR3 regions from RNA transcripts. HTBI primers were employed in a first-round RT-PCR of the TCR CDR3. MiXCR was run by TCRdb on the multiplex PCR reads, yielding one entry per CDR3 protein. The table records 600,000 to 700,000 distinct CDR3 sequences, roughly 46% of them present only once. This specimen belongs to a study of T cells in Graves' hyperthyroidism and ophthalmopathy.

Sequenced input: peripheral blood or thyroid tissue (not recorded which). V gene TRBV29-1 combines with J gene TRBJ1-2; perhaps TRBD1 as D (5 bases). This clonotype was sampled from an adult man with Graves' disease, either hyperthyroidism or ophthalmopathy (not recorded which). CDR3 residues: CSGTMTDPYGYTF. DNA of the CDR3: TGCAGCGGGACAATGACAGACCCCTATGGCTACACCTTC.